The sequence of this TCR beta chain was determined in a study of T cell changes during pregnancy in multiple sclerosis. Only in-frame clones appear in the TCRdb table, and some are missing; sequencing was by immunoSEQ multiplex PCR. This table holds around 45,000 clones, 80% to 95% found once. Deletions cut 3 bases from V and 4 bases from J, with 12 bases between. The CDR3 extends over 14 amino acids. Germline CDR1 is KGHSH and CDR2 is LQKENI. The clonotype comes from a female donor with multiple sclerosis, enrolled in a pregnancy study. The sample consisted of CD4+ T cells from peripheral blood mononuclear cells, taken before pregnancy. The chain links TRBV18 to TRBJ1-1, with D perhaps TRBD1 (6 bases). For the CDR3, the DNA is TGTGCCAGCTCACCTCGTAGAGGGGGCACTGAAGCTTTCTTT. The encoded protein is CASSPRRGGTEAFF.